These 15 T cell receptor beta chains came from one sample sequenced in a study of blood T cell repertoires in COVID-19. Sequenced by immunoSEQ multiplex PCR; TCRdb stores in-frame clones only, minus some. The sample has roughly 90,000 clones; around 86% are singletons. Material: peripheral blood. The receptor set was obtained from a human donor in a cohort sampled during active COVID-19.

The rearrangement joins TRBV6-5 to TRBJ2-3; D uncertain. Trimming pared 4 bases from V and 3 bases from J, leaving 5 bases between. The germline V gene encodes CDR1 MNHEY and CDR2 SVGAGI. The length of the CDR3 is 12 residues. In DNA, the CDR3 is TGTGCCAGCAGTTCACAAACAGATACGCAGTATTTT. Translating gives CASSSQTDTQYF.

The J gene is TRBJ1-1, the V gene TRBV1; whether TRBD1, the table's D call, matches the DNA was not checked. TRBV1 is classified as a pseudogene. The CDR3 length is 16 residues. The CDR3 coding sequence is TGCACCAGCAGCCAAGATCACTCAGGGCTGGGCACTGAAGCTTTCTTT. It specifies CTSSQDHSGLGTEAFF.

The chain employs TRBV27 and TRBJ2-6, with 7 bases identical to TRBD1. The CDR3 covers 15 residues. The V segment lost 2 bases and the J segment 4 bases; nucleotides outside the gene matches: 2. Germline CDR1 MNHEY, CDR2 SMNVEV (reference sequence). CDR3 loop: CASSLDRVGANVLTF. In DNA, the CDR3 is TGTGCCAGCAGTTTAGACAGGGTCGGGGCCAACGTCCTGACTTTC.

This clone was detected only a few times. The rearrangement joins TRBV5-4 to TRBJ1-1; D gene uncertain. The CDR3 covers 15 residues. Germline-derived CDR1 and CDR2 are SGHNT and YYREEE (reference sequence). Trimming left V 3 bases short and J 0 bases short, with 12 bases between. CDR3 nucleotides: TGTGCCAGCAGCTCTTCACGCAGGATGAACACTGAAGCTTTCTTT. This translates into CASSSSRRMNTEAFF.

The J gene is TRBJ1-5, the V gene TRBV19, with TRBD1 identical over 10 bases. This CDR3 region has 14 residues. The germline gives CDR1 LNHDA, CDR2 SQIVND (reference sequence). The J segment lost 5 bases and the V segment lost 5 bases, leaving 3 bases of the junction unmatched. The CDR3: CASSFGQGDQPQHF. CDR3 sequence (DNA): TGTGCCAGTAGTTTCGGACAGGGGGATCAGCCCCAGCATTTT.

In DNA, the CDR3 is TGTGCCAGCAGCAATAATCAGGGGAAGCCCCAGCATTTT. This encodes CASSNNQGKPQHF. This chain uses TRBV6-5 with TRBJ1-5; D perhaps matches TRBD1 (6 bases). V was clipped by 6 bases and J by 8 bases, with 14 bases between them. CDR1 MNHEY and CDR2 SVGAGI come from the germline V gene. The CDR3 is 13 amino acids.

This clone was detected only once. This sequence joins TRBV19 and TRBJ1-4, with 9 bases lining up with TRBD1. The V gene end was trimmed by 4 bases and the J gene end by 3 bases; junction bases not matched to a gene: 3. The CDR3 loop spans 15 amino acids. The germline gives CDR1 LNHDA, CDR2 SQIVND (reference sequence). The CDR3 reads CASSTGQGPNEKLFF. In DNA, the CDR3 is TGTGCCAGTAGTACCGGACAGGGGCCTAATGAAAAACTGTTTTTT.

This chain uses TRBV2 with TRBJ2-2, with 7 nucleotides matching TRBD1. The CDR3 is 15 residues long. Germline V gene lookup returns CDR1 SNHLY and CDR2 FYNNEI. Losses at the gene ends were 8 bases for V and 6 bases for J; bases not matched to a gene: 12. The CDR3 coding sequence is TGTGCCAGCCTACTCAGGGGCACAGGGGCCGGGGAGCTGTTTTTT. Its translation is CASLLRGTGAGELFF.

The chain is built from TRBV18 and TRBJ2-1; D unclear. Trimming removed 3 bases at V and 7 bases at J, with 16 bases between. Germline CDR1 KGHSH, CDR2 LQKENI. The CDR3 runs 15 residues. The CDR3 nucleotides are TGTGCCAGCTCACCCCTAAGCGACCTCGGGAATGAGCAGTTCTTC. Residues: CASSPLSDLGNEQFF.

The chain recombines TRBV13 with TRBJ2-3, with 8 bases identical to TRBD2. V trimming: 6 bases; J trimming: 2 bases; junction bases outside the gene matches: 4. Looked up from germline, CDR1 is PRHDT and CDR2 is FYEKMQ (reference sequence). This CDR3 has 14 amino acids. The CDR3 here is CASRGGGSTDTQYF. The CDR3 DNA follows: TGTGCCAGCAGGGGCGGGGGGTCCACAGATACGCAGTATTTT.

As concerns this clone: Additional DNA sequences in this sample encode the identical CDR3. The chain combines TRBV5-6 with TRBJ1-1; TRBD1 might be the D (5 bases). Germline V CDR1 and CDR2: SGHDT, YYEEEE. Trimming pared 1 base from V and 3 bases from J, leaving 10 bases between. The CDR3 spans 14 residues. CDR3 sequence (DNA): TGTGCCAGCAGCTTGACAGGCCGCTACACTGAAGCTTTCTTT. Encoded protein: CASSLTGRYTEAFF.

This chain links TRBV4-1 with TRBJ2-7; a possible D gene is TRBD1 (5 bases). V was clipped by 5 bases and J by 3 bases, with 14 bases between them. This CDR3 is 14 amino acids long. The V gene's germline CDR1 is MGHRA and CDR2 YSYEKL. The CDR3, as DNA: TGCGCCAGCAGCTCCAGGGTAGTCAACTACGAGCAGTACTTC. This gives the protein CASSSRVVNYEQYF.

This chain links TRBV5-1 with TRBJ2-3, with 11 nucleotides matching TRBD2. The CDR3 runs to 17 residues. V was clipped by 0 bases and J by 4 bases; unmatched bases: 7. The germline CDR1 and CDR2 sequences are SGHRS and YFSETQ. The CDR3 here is CASSLAGLAGGPDTQYF. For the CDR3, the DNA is TGCGCCAGCAGCTTGGCCGGGCTAGCGGGGGGCCCAGATACGCAGTATTTT.

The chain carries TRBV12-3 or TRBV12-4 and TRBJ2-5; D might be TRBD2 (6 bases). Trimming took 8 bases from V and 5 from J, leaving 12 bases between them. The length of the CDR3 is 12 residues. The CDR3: CASGRGYETQYF. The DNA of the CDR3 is TGTGCCAGCGGCCGGGGGTATGAGACCCAGTACTTC.

The CDR3 here is CASSPGSPGTDTQYF. The DNA for the CDR3 is TGCGCCAGCAGCCCCGGGAGCCCCGGGACAGATACGCAGTATTTT. The gene calls are TRBV5-1 and TRBJ2-3, with a weak D call TRBD2 (6 bases). CDR3 length equals 15 residues. Trimming cost V 4 bases and J 3 bases, with 15 bases left between them. Per the germline V gene, CDR1 is SGHRS and CDR2 is YFSETQ.